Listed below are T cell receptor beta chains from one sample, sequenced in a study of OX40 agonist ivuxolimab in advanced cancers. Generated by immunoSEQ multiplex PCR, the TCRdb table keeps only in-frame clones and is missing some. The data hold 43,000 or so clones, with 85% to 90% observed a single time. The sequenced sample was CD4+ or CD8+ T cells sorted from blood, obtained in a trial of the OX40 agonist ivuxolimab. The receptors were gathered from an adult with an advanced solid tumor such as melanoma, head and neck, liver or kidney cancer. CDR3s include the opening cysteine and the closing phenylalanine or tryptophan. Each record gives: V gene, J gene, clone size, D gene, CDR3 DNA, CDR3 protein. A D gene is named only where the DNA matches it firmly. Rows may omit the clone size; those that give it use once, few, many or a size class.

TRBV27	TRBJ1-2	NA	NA	TGTGCCAGCAGTTTCTGGCCTCAATCGGGCTATGGCTACACCTTC	CASSFWPQSGYGYTF
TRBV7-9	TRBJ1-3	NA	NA	TGTGCCAGCAGCTTGGGAGGTTACTCTGGAAACACCATATATTTT	CASSLGGYSGNTIYF
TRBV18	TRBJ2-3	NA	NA	TGTGCCAGCTCGGCCAGCGCAACCACAGATACGCAGTATTTT	CASSASATTDTQYF
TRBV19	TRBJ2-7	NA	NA	TGTGCCAGTAGTATAGACCCGTCTCGGGACTACGAGCAGTACTTC	CASSIDPSRDYEQYF
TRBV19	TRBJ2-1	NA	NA	TGTGCCAGTAGTATAAGGGAATATGATGAGCAGTTCTTC	CASSIREYDEQFF
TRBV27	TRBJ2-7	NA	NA	TGTGCCAGCAGTTTGCTCCCTGGCAGGGCGAACGAGCAGTACTTC	CASSLLPGRANEQYF
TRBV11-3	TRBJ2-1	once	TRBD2	TGTGCCAGCAGCTTAGGGCTAGCGGTGGCCTACAATGAGCAGTTCTTC	CASSLGLAVAYNEQFF
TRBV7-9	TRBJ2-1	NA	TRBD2	TGTGCCAGCAGTCCCAGCGGGGCAATATACAATGAGCAGTTCTTC	CASSPSGAIYNEQFF
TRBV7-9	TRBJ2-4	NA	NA	TGTGCCAGCAGCGCAGGGGAACTAGCCAAAAACATTCAGTACTTC	CASSAGELAKNIQYF
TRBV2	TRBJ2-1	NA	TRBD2	TGTGCCAGCAGTTACGGACTAGGGGAATACAATGAGCAGTTCTTC	CASSYGLGEYNEQFF
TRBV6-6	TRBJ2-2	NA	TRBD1	TGTGCCAGCAGTCCTCGGGACAGGGAAGTTTCCGGGGAGCTGTTTTTT	CASSPRDREVSGELFF
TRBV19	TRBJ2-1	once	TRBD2	TGTGCCAGTAGTATAGGTCTAGCGGGAGGCCAAAGCTCCTACAATGAGCAGTTCTTC	CASSIGLAGGQSSYNEQFF
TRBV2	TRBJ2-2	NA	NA	TGTGCCAGCAGCGCACTAGAAGGGAGGTTGGGCACCGGGGAGCTGTTTTTT	CASSALEGRLGTGELFF
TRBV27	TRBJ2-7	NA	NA	TGTGCCAGCAGCCATATGGGGGAGGAGCAGTACTTC	CASSHMGEEQYF
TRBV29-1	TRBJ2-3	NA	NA	TGCAGCGTACCCGGCTTCACAGATACGCAGTATTTT	CSVPGFTDTQYF
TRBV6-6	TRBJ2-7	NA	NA	TGTGCCAGCAGTAGGCCGGGACTGGATTACTACGAGCAGTACTTC	CASSRPGLDYYEQYF
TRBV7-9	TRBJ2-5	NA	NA	TGTGCCAGCAGCTTTTCTACGGAACAAGAGACCCAGTACTTC	CASSFSTEQETQYF
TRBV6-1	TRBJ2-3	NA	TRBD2	TGTGCCAGCAGTGCCTCGACTAGCGGGAGATATACGCAGTATTTT	CASSASTSGRYTQYF
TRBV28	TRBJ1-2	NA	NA	TGTGCCAGCAGTGCCCGGGACGGCTATGGCTACACCTTC	CASSARDGYGYTF
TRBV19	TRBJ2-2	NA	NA	TGTGCCAGTAGTCCGGGGGCGAACACCGGGGAGCTGTTTTTT	CASSPGANTGELFF
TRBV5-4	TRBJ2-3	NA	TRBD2	TGTGCCAGCAGCTTCCCGACTAGCGGTAGCACAGATACGCAGTATTTT	CASSFPTSGSTDTQYF
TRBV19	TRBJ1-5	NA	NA	TGTGCCAGCAACCGGGACGGAAGTCATCAGCCCCAGCATTTT	CASNRDGSHQPQHF
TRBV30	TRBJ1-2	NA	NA	TGTGCCTGGAGTGAAGGGACGAGCGGCTATGGCTACACCTTC	CAWSEGTSGYGYTF
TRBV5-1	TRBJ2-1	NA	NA	TGCGCCAGCAGCTTGGAGGCCTACAATGAGCAGTTCTTC	CASSLEAYNEQFF
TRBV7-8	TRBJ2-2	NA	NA	TGTGCCAGCCCGCTCTGGCGAGCGAACACCGGGGAGCTGTTTTTT	CASPLWRANTGELFF
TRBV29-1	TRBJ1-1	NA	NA	TGCAGCGTTCTCGGGTCTCCGACCGAAGCTTTCTTT	CSVLGSPTEAFF